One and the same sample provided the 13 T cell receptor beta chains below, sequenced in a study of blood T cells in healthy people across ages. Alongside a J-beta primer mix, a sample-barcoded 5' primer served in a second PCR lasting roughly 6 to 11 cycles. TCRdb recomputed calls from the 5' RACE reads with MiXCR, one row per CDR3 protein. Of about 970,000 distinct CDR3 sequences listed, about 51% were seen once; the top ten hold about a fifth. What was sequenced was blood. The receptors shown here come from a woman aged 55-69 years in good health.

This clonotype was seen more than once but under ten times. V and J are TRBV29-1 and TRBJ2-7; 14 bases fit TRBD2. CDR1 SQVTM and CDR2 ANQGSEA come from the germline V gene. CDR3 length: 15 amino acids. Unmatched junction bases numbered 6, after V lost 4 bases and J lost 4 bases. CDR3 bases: TGCAGCGTTGCTTTCGGGACTAGCGGGAGTTACGAGCAGTACTTC. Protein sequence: CSVAFGTSGSYEQYF.

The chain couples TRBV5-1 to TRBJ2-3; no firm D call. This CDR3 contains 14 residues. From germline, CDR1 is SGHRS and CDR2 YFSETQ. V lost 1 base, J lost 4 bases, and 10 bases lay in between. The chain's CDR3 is CASSLLVLADTQYF. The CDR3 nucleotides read TGCGCCAGCAGCTTGTTGGTCCTGGCAGATACGCAGTATTTT.

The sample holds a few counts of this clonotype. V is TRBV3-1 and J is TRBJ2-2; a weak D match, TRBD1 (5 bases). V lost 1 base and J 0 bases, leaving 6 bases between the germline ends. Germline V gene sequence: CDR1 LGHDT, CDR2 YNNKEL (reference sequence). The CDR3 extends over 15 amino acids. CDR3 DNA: TGTGCCAGCAGCCAAGGGGGCCCGAACACCGGGGAGCTGTTTTTT. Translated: CASSQGGPNTGELFF.

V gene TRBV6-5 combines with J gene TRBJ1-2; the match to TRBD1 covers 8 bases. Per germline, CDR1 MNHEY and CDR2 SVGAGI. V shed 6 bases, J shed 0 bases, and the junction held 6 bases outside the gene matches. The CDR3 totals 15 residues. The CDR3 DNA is TGTGCCAGCAGGACCCGGACAGGGACTAACTATGGCTACACCTTC. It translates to CASRTRTGTNYGYTF.

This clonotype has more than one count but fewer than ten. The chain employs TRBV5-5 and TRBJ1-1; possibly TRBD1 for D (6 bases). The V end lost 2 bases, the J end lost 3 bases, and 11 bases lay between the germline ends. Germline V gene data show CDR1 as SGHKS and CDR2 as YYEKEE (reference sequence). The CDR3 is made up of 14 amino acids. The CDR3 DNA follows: TGTGCCAGCAGCTTTTGGGACACCGACACTGAAGCTTTCTTT. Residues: CASSFWDTDTEAFF.

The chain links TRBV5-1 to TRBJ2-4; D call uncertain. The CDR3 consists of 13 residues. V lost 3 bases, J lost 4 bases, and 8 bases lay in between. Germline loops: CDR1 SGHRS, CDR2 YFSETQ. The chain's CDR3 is CASSSPSKNIQYF. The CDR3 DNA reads TGCGCCAGCAGCTCCCCTAGTAAAAACATTCAGTACTTC.

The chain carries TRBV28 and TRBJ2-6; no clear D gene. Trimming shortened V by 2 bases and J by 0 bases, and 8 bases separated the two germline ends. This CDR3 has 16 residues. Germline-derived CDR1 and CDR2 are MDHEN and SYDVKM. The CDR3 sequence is CASSLSTRSGANVLTF. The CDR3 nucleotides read TGTGCCAGCAGTTTAAGTACACGCTCTGGGGCCAACGTCCTGACTTTC.

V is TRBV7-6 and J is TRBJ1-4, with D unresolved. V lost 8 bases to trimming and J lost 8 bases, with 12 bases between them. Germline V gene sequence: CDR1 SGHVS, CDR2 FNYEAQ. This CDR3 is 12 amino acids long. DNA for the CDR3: TGTGCCAGCCGCGGAGCGAGAGAAAAACTGTTTTTT. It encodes CASRGAREKLFF.

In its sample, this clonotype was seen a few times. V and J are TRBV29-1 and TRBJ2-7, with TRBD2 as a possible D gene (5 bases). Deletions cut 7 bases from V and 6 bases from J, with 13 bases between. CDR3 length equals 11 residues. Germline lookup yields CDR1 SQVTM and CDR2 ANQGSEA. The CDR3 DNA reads TGCAGCGGCAGGACTTCGGGCGAGCAGTACTTC. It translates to CSGRTSGEQYF.

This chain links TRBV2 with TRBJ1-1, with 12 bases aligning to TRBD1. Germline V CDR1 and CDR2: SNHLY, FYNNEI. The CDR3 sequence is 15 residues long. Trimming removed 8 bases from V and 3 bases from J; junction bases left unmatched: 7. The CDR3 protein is CASSGQGASYTEAFF. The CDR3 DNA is TGTGCCAGCTCGGGACAGGGGGCATCATACACTGAAGCTTTCTTT.

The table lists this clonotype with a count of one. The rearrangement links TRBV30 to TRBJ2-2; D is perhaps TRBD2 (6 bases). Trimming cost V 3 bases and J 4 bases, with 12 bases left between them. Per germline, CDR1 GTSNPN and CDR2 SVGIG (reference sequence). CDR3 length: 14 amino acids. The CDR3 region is CAWRSGEVTGELFF. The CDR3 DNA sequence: TGTGCCTGGAGATCGGGAGAGGTCACCGGGGAGCTGTTTTTT.

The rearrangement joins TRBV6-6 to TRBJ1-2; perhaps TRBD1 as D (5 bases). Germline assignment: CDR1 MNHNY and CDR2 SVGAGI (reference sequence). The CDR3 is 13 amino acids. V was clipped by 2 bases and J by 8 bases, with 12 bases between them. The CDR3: CASSYIQGEGYTF. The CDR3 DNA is TGTGCCAGCAGTTACATCCAGGGTGAGGGCTACACCTTC.

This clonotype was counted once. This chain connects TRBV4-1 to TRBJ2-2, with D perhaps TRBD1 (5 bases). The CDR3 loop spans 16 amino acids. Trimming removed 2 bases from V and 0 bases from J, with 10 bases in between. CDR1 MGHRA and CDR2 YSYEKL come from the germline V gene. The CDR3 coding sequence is TGCGCCAGCAGCCAACATAAGACAGCGAACACCGGGGAGCTGTTTTTT. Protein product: CASSQHKTANTGELFF.